These 3 T cell receptor beta chains came from one sample sequenced in a study of blood T cells in healthy people across ages (dated by TCRdb to about 2015). The library was produced with 5' RACE. Sequenced using an Illumina HiSeq 2500. A second 7 to 11 cycle PCR used a sample-barcoded 5' primer and a J-beta primer mix. The public reads were run again by TCRdb, first through fastp at Q25 and then through MiXCR, and only productive beta chains were kept. Rows with a matching CDR3 protein are joined into one entry that keeps the most common DNA and genes. The sample table shows about 630,000 distinct CDR3 sequences, and 20% to 25% are seen once. Roughly 3.9% of the sample lies in the top ten. The specimen was blood. The receptors were gathered from a man between 65 and 79 years old in good health.

This clonotype has only a few counts. J is TRBJ1-1 and V is TRBV18; the D gene is possibly TRBD1 (5 bases). Per the germline V gene, CDR1 is KGHSH and CDR2 is LQKENI. The CDR3 consists of 14 residues. Trimming cost V 0 bases and J 6 bases, with 11 bases left between them. CDR3 sequence reads: CASSPPSRGAEAFF. In DNA, the CDR3 is TGTGCCAGCTCACCACCTTCCCGGGGGGCTGAAGCTTTCTTT.

The chain employs TRBV7-2 and TRBJ1-2, with 7 bases fitting TRBD1. Germline V gene sequence: CDR1 SGHTA, CDR2 FQGNSA. This CDR3 region has 15 residues. V was pared by 0 bases and J by 2 bases, with 3 bases of the junction left unmatched. CDR3 sequence: CASSLAGGSNYGYTF. DNA of the CDR3: TGTGCCAGCAGCTTAGCAGGGGGCTCGAACTATGGCTACACCTTC.

CDR3 residues: CSVEVAGLGTEAFF. The DNA for the CDR3 is TGCAGCGTTGAGGTAGCAGGCCTGGGCACTGAAGCTTTCTTT. The V and J genes are TRBV29-1 and TRBJ1-1, with D unclear. Germline CDR1 and CDR2: SQVTM and ANQGSEA. V was clipped by 3 bases and J by 4 bases, with 15 bases between them. The CDR3 has 14 amino acids.